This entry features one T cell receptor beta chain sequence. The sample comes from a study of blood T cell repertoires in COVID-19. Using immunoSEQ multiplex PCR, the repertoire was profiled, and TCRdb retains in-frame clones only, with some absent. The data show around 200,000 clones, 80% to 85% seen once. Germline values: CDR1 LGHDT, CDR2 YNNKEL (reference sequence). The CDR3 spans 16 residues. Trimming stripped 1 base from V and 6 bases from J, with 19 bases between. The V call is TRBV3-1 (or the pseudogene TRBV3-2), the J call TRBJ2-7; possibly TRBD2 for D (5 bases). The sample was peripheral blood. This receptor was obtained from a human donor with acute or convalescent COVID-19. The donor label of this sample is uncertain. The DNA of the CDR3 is TGTGCCAGCAGCCAAGTGGTGGTGGGATTAGGAGGCGAGCAGTACTTC. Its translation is CASSQVVVGLGGEQYF.